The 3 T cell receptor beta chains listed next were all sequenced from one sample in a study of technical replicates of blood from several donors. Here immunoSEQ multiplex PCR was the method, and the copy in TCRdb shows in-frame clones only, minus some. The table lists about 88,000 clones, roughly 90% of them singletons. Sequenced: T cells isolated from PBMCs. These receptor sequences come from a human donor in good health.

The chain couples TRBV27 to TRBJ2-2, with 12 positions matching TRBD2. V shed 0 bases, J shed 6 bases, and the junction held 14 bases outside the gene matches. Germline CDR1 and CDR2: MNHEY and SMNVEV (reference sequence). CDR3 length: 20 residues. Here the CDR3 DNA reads TGTGCCAGCAGTTTATCCCCCACCCCAAGGACTAGCGGGATTTCCGGGGAGCTGTTTTTT. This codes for CASSLSPTPRTSGISGELFF.

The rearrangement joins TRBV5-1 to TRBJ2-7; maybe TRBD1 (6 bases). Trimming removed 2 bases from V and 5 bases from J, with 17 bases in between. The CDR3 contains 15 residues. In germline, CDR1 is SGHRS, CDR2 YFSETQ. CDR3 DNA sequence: TGCGCCAGCAGCTTCTTACAGGGACGGCAGAACGAGCAGTACTTC. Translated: CASSFLQGRQNEQYF.

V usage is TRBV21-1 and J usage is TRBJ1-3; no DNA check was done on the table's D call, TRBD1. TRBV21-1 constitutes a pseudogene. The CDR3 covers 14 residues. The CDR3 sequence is CASSTRTGGDTIYF. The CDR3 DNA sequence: TGTGCCAGCAGCACCCGGACAGGGGGCGACACCATATATTTT.